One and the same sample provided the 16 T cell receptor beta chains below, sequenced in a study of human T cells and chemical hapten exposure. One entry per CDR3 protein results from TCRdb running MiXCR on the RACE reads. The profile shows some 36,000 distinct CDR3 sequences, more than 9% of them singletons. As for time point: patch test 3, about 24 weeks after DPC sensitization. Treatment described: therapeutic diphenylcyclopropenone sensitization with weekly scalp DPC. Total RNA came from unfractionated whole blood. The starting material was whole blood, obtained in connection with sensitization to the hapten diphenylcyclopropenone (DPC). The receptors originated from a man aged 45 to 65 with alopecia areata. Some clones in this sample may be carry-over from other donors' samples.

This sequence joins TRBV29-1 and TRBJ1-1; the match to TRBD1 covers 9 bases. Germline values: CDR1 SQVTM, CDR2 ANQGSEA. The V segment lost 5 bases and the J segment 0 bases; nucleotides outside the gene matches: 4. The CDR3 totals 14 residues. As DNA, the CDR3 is TGCAGCGTTCAACAGGGGGCCCTGAACACTGAAGCTTTCTTT. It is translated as CSVQQGALNTEAFF. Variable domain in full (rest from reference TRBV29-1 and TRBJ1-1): SAVISQKPSRDICQRGTSLTIQCQVDSQVTMMFWYRQQPGQSLTLIATANQGSEATYESGFVIDKFPISRPNLTFSTLTVSNMSPEDSSIYLCSVQQGALNTEAFFGQGTRLTVV.

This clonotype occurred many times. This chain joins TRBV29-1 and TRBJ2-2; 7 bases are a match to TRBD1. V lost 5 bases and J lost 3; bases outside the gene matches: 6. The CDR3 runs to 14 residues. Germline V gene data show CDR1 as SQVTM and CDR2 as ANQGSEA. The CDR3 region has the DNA TGCAGCGTTAACAGGGGATCTGACACCGGGGAGCTGTTTTTT. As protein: CSVNRGSDTGELFF.

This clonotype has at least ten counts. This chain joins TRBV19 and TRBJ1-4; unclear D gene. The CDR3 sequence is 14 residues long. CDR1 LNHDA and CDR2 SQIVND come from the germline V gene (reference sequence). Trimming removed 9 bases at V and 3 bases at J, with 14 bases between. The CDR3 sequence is CASSMREANEKLFF. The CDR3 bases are TGTGCCAGCTCCATGAGGGAGGCTAATGAAAAACTGTTTTTT.

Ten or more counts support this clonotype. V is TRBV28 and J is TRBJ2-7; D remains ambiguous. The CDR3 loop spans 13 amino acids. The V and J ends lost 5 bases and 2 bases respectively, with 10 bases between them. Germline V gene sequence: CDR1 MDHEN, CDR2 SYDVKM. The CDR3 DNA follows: TGTGCCAGCAGTCAAATATCCCCCTACGAGCAGTACTTC. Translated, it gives CASSQISPYEQYF.

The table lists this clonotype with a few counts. CDR3 loop: CASSFGSGANVLTF. The CDR3 region has the DNA TGTGCCAGCAGTTTCGGGTCTGGGGCCAACGTCCTGACTTTC. The chain recombines TRBV7-2 with TRBJ2-6; D remains ambiguous. Germline V gene lookup returns CDR1 SGHTA and CDR2 FQGNSA. V shed 6 bases and J shed 1 base, with 7 bases lying between them. CDR3 length: 14 amino acids.

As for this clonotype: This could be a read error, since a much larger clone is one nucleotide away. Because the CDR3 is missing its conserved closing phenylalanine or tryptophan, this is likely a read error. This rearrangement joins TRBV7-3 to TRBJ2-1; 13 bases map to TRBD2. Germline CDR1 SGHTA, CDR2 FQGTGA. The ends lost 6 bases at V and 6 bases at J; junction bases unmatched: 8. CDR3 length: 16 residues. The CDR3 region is CASSSPGLAGLNEQFY. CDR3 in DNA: TGTGCCAGCAGTTCTCCGGGACTAGCGGGACTCAATGAGCAGTTCTAC.

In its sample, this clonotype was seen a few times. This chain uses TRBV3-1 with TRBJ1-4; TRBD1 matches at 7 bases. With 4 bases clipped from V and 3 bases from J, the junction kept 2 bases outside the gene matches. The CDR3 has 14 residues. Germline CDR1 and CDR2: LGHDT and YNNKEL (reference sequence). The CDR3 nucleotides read TGTGCCAGCAGCCCGGGACAGCCTAATGAAAAACTGTTTTTT. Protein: CASSPGQPNEKLFF.

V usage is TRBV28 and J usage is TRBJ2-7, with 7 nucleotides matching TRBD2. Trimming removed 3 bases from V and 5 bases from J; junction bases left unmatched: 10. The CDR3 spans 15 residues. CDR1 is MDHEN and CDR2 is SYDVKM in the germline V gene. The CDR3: CASSFAGRERNEQYF. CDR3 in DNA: TGTGCCAGCAGTTTTGCGGGGCGGGAGCGGAACGAGCAGTACTTC.

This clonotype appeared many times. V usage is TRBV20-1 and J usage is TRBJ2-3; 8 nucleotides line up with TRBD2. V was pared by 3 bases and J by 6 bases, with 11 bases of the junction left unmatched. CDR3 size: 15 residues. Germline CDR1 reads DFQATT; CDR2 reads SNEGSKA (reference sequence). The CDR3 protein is CSASNPAASGDTQYF. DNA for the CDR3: TGCAGTGCTAGTAATCCGGCGGCTAGCGGGGATACGCAGTATTTT.

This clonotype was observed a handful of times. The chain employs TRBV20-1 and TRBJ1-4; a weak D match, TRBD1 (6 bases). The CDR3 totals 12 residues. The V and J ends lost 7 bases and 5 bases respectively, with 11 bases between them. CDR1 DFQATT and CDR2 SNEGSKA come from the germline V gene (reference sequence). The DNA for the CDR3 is TGCAGTGTTCGGGGGCAGAATGAAAAACTGTTTTTT. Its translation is CSVRGQNEKLFF.

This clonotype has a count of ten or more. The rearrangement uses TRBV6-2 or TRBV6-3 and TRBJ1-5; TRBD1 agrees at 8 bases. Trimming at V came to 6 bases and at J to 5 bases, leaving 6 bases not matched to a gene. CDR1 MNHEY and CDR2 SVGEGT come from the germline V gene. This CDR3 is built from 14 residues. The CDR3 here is CASRGQGAHQPQHF. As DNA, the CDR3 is TGTGCCAGCAGGGGGCAGGGGGCACATCAGCCCCAGCATTTT.

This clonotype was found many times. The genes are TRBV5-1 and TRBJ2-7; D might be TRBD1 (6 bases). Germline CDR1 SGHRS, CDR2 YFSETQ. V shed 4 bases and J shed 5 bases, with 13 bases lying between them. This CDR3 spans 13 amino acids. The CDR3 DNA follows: TGCGCCAGCAGCCCTGACACAGGGAACGAGCAGTACTTC. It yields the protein CASSPDTGNEQYF. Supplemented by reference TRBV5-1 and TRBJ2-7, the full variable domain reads KAGVTQTPRYLIKTRGQQVTLSCSPISGHRSVSWYQQTPGQGLQFLFEYFSETQRNKGNFPGRFSGRQFSNSRSEMNVSTLELGDSALYLCASSPDTGNEQYFGPGTRLTVT.

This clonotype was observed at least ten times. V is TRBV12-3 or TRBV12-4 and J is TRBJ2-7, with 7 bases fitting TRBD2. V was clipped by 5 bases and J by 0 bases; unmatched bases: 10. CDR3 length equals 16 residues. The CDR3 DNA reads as TGTGCCAGCAGTCTTCGGGGAGCGGGAATCTCCTACGAGCAGTACTTC. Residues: CASSLRGAGISYEQYF.

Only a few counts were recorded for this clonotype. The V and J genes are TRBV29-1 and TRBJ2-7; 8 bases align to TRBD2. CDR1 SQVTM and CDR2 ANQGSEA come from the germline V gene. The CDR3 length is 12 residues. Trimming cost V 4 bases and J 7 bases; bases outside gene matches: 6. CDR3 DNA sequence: TGCAGCGTTGCTAGCGGGCCGGAAGAGCAGTACTTC. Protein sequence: CSVASGPEEQYF.

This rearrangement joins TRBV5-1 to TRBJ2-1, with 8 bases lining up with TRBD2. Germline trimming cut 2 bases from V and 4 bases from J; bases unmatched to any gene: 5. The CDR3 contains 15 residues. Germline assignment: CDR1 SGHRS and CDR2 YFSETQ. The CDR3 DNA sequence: TGCGCCAGCAGCTTTGACGGGAGGGGTTACAATGAGCAGTTCTTC. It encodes CASSFDGRGYNEQFF.

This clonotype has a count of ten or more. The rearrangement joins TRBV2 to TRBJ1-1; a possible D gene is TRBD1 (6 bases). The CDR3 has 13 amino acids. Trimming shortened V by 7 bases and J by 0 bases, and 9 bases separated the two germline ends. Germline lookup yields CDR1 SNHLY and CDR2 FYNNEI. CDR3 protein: CASKDSLNTEAFF. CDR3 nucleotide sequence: TGTGCCAGCAAGGACAGCCTGAACACTGAAGCTTTCTTT.